Listed here is a single T cell receptor (beta chain). The data originate from a study of blood T cell repertoires in COVID-19. Study details: Nucleic acid was either cDNA or gDNA, and it came from T cells, B-cell-depleted T cells, or PBMCs.

V lost 3 bases and J lost 6, with 11 bases in between. The CDR3 length is 14 residues. Germline CDR1 and CDR2: MNHNS and SASEGT. Participants came from about 23 US areas, aged roughly 18 to 89 years. Participants had their cohort set by participant-reported clinical history. The authors' processing: Estimation of nucleated cell counts relied on the amplification of reference gene primers. The assay was immunoSEQ multiplex PCR, and TCRdb's table has in-frame clones only and misses some. V, J and clone size are taken as reported in that table, and D and trimming were inferred from the DNA itself. The sample shows 200,000 to 250,000 clones, 84% of them seen only once.

Sequenced input: PBMCs or T cells enriched from blood (not recorded which). The receptor was derived from a man in his sixties who had recovered from COVID-19. V and J are TRBV6-1 and TRBJ1-4, with D tentatively TRBD1 (6 bases). CDR3 nucleotides: TGTGCCAGCAGTGAGAACAGGGCTCATGAAAAACTGTTTTTT. Amino acid sequence: CASSENRAHEKLFF.